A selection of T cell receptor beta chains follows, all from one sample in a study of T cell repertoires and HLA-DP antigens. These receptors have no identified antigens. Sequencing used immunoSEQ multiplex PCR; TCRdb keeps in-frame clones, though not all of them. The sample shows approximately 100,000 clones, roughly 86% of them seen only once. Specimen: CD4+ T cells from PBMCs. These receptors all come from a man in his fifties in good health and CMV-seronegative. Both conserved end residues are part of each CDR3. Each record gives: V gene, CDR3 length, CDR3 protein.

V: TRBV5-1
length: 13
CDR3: CASSARTDYGYTF

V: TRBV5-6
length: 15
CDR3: CASSNGQGISYEQYF

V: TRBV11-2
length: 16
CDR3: CASSLRGDIAGDEQFF

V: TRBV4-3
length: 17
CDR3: CASSQDPRGGGTDTQYF

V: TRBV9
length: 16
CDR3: CASSAPGLAGLETQYF

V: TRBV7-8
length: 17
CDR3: CASSFRRGSIIGGELFF

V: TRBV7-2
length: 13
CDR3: CASSISGGETQYF

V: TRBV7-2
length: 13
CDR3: CASSPQGNQPQHF

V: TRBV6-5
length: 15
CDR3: CASPKGTTINYGYTF

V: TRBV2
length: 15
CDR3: CASSQRQVGGEKLFF

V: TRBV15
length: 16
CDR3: CATSRDPTGDYNEQFF

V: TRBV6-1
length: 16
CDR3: CASSDGLAGGTDTQYF

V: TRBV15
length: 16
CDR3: CATSSYGTSLSDTQYF

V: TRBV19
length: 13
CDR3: CASSAHGVNEQFF

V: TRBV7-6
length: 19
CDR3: CASSLTSGGISDLGETQYF

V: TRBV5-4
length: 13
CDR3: CASSHSRGDEQYF

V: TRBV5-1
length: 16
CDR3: CASSLGTGFSSYEQYF

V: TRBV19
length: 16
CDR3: CASSLRASLAKNIQYF

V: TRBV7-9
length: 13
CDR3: CASSPNYTPEQFF

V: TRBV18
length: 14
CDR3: CASSLDRVRETQYF

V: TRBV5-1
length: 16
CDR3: CASSRNTGVSENTIYF

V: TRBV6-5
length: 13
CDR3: CASRGRQNTEAFF

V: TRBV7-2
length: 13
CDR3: CASSSGPNYEQYF

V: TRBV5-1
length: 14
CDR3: CASSADAINSPLHF

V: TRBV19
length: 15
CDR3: CAASGRVGGTDTQYF

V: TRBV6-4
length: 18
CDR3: CASSQFPLTSGGYNEQFF

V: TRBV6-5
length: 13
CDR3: CASSRDRGRGYTF

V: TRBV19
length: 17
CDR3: CASRGGTGTSGTYEQYF